This paragraph reports one TCR beta chain. Its antigen remains unidentified. This entry is derived from a study of CD8 T cells in ankylosing spondylitis. Study-level findings and limits: What seemed typical of ankylosing spondylitis blood was a TCR beta motif built from eight highly homologous variants. Within matched ankylosing spondylitis synovial fluid, disease-linked clones were reportedly significantly enriched. Disease-linked clones, CD8+, were relatively rare in peripheral blood. In synovial fluid and blood from reactive arthritis, some motif variants were previously reported.

TCR beta libraries were made by quantitative 5'-RACE with molecular barcodes. TCRdb re-called the 5' RACE reads with MiXCR, one entry per CDR3 protein. The table has some 240,000 distinct CDR3 sequences, more than 5.5% seen once. The TCR sequence derives from a male donor with ankylosing spondylitis. The sequencing sample was made of blood, either unsorted or a sorted T cell fraction (not recorded which).

This CDR3 is CASSLAGDGRDTQYF. The CDR3 region has the DNA TGTGCCAGCAGCTTGGCGGGAGACGGCCGGGATACGCAGTATTTT. V and J are TRBV11-2 and TRBJ2-3, with TRBD2 matching 7 bases. Looked up from germline, CDR1 is SGHAT and CDR2 is FQNNGV. CDR3 size: 15 residues. Losses at the gene ends were 3 bases for V and 6 bases for J; bases not matched to a gene: 9.